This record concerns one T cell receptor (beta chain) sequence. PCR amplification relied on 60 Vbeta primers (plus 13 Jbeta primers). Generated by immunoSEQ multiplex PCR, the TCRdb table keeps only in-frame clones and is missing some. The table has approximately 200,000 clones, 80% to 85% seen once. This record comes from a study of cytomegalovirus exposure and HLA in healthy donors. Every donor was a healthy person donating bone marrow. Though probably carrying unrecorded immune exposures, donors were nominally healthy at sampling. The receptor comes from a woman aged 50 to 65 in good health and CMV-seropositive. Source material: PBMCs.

CDR3 sequence (DNA): TGTGCCAGCAGCCCCACCCCCGGGACTAGAAATCCCTACAATGAGCAGTTCTTC. Residues: CASSPTPGTRNPYNEQFF. V usage is TRBV7-8 and J usage is TRBJ2-1; the match to TRBD2 covers 8 bases. The CDR3 loop spans 18 amino acids. After removal of 5 bases from V and 2 bases from J, the junction contained 14 bases not matched to a gene. Per the germline V gene, CDR1 is SGHVS and CDR2 is FQNEAQ.